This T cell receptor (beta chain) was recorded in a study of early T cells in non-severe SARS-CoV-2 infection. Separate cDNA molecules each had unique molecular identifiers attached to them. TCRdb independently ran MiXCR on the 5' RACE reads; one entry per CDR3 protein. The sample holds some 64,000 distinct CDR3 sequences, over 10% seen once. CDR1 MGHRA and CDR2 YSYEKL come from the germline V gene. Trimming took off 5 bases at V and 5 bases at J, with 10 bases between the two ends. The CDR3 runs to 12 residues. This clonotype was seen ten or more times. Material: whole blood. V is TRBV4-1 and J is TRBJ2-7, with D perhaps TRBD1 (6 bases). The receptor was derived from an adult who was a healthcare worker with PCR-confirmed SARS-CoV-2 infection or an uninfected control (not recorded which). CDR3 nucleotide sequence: TGCGCCAGCAGCACCCAGGGGAACGAGCAGTACTTC. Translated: CASSTQGNEQYF.